This TCR beta chain was recorded in a study of blood T cell repertoires in COVID-19. Overall study: Donors in the United States, Italy and Spain gave samples during acute or convalescent COVID-19. Nucleic acid was either cDNA or gDNA, and it came from T cells, B-cell-depleted T cells, or PBMCs.

Authors' methods: Reference gene primer amplification yielded estimated nucleated cell counts. Only in-frame clones appear in the TCRdb table, and some are missing; sequencing was by immunoSEQ multiplex PCR. The DNA was the basis for D and trimming; V, J and clone size are from that table. Of around 63,000 clones listed, 81% are singletons. This clonotype originated in a woman older than 75 with active or convalescent COVID-19. Sequenced material: peripheral blood.

The CDR3 loop is CASSLAFSDTQYF. The CDR3 DNA is TGCGCCAGCAGCTTGGCTTTTTCAGATACGCAGTATTTT. The chain employs TRBV5-1 and TRBJ2-3; D ambiguous. Trimming pared 0 bases from V and 4 bases from J, leaving 6 bases between. CDR1 is SGHRS and CDR2 is YFSETQ in the germline V gene. This CDR3 is 13 amino acids long.